A selection of T cell receptor beta chains follows, all from one sample in a study of shared clonotypes between healthy human individuals. This table comes from immunoSEQ multiplex PCR, and its TCRdb copy is limited to in-frame clones, with some not included. The sample carries some 530,000 clones, about 78% recorded once. The material sequenced was PBMCs. The receptors stem from a woman between 35 and 50 years old in good health. Some clones in this sample may be carry-over from other donors' samples. Both conserved end residues are part of each CDR3. D genes are given only for firm matches. Size tells how often a clone was seen (once, few, many) or the class of an expanded clone, and some rows leave it out.

TRBJ1-2 | few | NA | TRBV9 | CASSVGGGSGYTF | TGTGCCAGCAGCGTAGGAGGTGGGAGCGGCTACACCTTC
TRBJ2-5 | NA | NA | TRBV30 | CAWGTGNQETQYF | TGTGCCTGGGGAACAGGGAACCAAGAGACCCAGTACTTC
TRBJ1-5 | NA | TRBD1 | TRBV19 | CASRGGTVNQPQHF | TGTGCCAGTAGGGGGGGGACAGTGAATCAGCCCCAGCATTTT
TRBJ2-3 | once | NA | TRBV5-1 | CASSLQSGADTQYF | TGCGCCAGCAGCCTACAATCGGGGGCAGATACGCAGTATTTT
TRBJ2-7 | NA | NA | TRBV7-8 | CASSQGGQFREQYF | TGTGCCAGCAGCCAGGGGGGGCAGTTTAGGGAGCAGTACTTC
TRBJ1-4 | NA | NA | TRBV28 | CASSPQMTGEELFF | TGTGCCAGCAGTCCCCAAATGACGGGGGAAGAACTGTTTTTT
TRBJ2-3 | NA | NA | TRBV4-1 | CASSQTNTRGLLYTQYF | TGCGCCAGCAGCCAAACGAATACCAGGGGCCTTTTATATACGCAGTATTTT
TRBJ2-6 | NA | NA | TRBV2 | CASRYSSGANVLTF | TGTGCCAGCAGATACAGCTCTGGGGCCAACGTCCTGACTTTC
TRBJ1-2 | NA | NA | TRBV19 | CASSIDIVGTDNYGYTF | TGTGCCAGTAGTATAGATATAGTCGGGACGGATAACTATGGCTACACCTTC
TRBJ1-1 | NA | TRBD1 | TRBV18 | CTSSLSTGENTEAFF | TGTACCAGCTCACTATCGACAGGGGAGAACACTGAAGCTTTCTTT
TRBJ2-5 | NA | TRBD2 | TRBV5-1 | CASSATSGTETQYF | TGCGCCAGCAGCGCGACTAGCGGGACAGAGACCCAGTACTTC
TRBJ2-1 | NA | TRBD2 | TRBV5-1 | CASSLPSGVSSYNEQFF | TGCGCCAGCAGCTTGCCTAGCGGGGTTAGCTCCTACAATGAGCAGTTCTTC
TRBJ2-3 | once | TRBD2 | TRBV28 | CASSFRTSGAADTQYF | TGTGCCAGCAGTTTTAGGACTAGCGGGGCGGCAGATACGCAGTATTTT
TRBJ2-1 | NA | NA | TRBV19 | CASSMVSSWEQFF | TGTGCCAGTAGTATGGTTAGCAGCTGGGAGCAGTTCTTC
TRBJ2-2 | once | NA | TRBV5-4 | CASSFDPTGELFF | TGTGCCAGCAGCTTTGACCCGACCGGGGAGCTGTTTTTT
TRBJ1-5 | NA | TRBD1 | TRBV2 | CASRGTGDFQPQHF | TGTGCCAGCAGGGGGACAGGGGATTTTCAGCCCCAGCATTTT
TRBJ2-1 | few | NA | TRBV7-2 | CASSRGRYNEQFF | TGTGCCAGCAGCCGGGGTCGTTACAATGAGCAGTTCTTC
TRBJ1-4 | NA | NA | TRBV6-1 | CASSYLAGKEKLFF | TGTGCCAGCAGCTACCTAGCCGGCAAGGAAAAACTGTTTTTT
TRBJ1-4 | NA | NA | TRBV7-9 | CASSFWGKGDEKLFF | TGTGCCAGCAGCTTTTGGGGAAAGGGAGATGAAAAACTGTTTTTT
TRBJ2-7 | NA | TRBD2 | TRBV5-6 | CASSSPGTSGLSSYEQYF | TGTGCCAGCAGCAGCCCTGGGACTAGCGGGTTGAGCTCCTACGAGCAGTACTTC
TRBJ2-5 | NA | NA | TRBV15 | CATSRDKLAQETQYF | TGTGCCACCAGCAGAGATAAACTAGCTCAAGAGACCCAGTACTTC
TRBJ2-1 | NA | TRBD2 | TRBV7-9 | CASSSTGGPLNEQFF | TGTGCCAGCAGCTCGACGGGAGGGCCCCTCAATGAGCAGTTCTTC
TRBJ1-3 | NA | TRBD1 | TRBV6-5 | CASSQIQGGHTIYF | TGTGCCAGCAGCCAGATACAGGGGGGACACACCATATATTTT
TRBJ2-7 | NA | NA | TRBV28 | CASSLGHGGMRHEQYF | TGTGCCAGCAGTTTGGGGCATGGTGGGATGAGGCACGAGCAGTACTTC
TRBJ2-6 | NA | NA | TRBV2 | CASRNRVTGANVLTF | TGTGCCAGCAGGAACAGGGTGACTGGGGCCAACGTCCTGACTTTC
TRBJ2-3 | NA | NA | TRBV9 | CASSVGKVTDTQYF | TGTGCCAGCAGCGTAGGAAAAGTCACAGATACGCAGTATTTT
TRBJ2-5 | NA | NA | TRBV29-1 | CSVGSSQETQYF | TGCAGCGTTGGAAGCAGCCAAGAGACCCAGTACTTC
TRBJ2-1 | NA | TRBD2 | TRBV6-5 | CASSYTSSGNNEQFF | TGTGCCAGCAGTTACACCTCTAGCGGAAACAATGAGCAGTTCTTC
TRBJ1-1 | NA | NA | TRBV6-6 | CASSYISNTEAFF | TGTGCCAGCAGTTACATATCGAACACTGAAGCTTTCTTT
TRBJ2-3 | once | TRBD1 | TRBV30 | CAWSKGARDTQYF | TGTGCCTGGAGTAAGGGGGCGCGAGATACGCAGTATTTT
TRBJ1-4 | NA | NA | TRBV19 | CASTTGQGHRLFF | TGTGCCAGTACCACCGGCCAGGGGCACAGACTGTTTTTT
TRBJ1-3 | NA | NA | TRBV4-3 | CASSLGLLYPGNTIYF | TGCGCCAGCAGCCTTGGACTCCTATACCCCGGAAACACCATATATTTT
TRBJ2-1 | NA | NA | TRBV28 | CASRHLRAYNEQFF | TGTGCCAGCAGACATCTTCGAGCCTACAATGAGCAGTTCTTC
TRBJ1-1 | NA | NA | TRBV28 | CASRPGGLNTEAFF | TGTGCCAGCAGACCCGGGGGGCTGAACACTGAAGCTTTCTTT
TRBJ2-1 | NA | NA | TRBV29-1 | CSVDASAVVNEQFF | TGCAGCGTTGATGCTAGCGCGGTTGTTAATGAGCAGTTCTTC
TRBJ2-3 | NA | NA | TRBV5-6 | CASSSQGGDTDTQYF | TGTGCCAGCAGTTCTCAGGGGGGTGACACAGATACGCAGTATTTT
TRBJ2-1 | NA | NA | TRBV2 | CASSSDAGVEQFF | TGTGCCAGCAGTTCGGACGCCGGGGTGGAGCAGTTCTTC
TRBJ2-7 | once | TRBD2 | TRBV14 | CASSQDTSGSLSFYEQYF | TGTGCCAGCAGCCAAGATACTAGCGGGAGTTTAAGTTTCTACGAGCAGTACTTC
TRBJ1-1 | NA | NA | TRBV27 | CASSLDPLSSNTEAFF | TGTGCCAGCAGCTTAGACCCCCTCAGCTCAAACACTGAAGCTTTCTTT
TRBJ2-1 | NA | NA | TRBV7-8 | CASSWAQSSYNEQFF | TGTGCCAGCAGCTGGGCTCAGAGCTCCTACAATGAGCAGTTCTTC
TRBJ1-1 | NA | NA | TRBV5-6 | CASSFGRNTEAFF | TGTGCCAGCAGCTTCGGGAGGAACACTGAAGCTTTCTTT
TRBJ2-7 | NA | TRBD2 | TRBV13 | CASSSGTSGRSWGEQYF | TGTGCCAGCAGCTCCGGGACTAGCGGGAGGAGTTGGGGGGAGCAGTACTTC
TRBJ1-1 | few | TRBD1 | TRBV11-2 | CASSLAGQLNTEAFF | TGTGCCAGCAGCTTAGCGGGACAGTTGAACACTGAAGCTTTCTTT
TRBJ1-1 | NA | NA | TRBV25-1 | CASSGRREAFF | TGTGCCAGCAGCGGGAGGCGTGAAGCTTTCTTT
TRBJ1-4 | NA | NA | TRBV5-6 | CASSFYGQQGGKLFF | TGTGCCAGCAGCTTTTATGGCCAACAGGGTGGGAAACTGTTTTTT
TRBJ1-2 | NA | NA | TRBV9 | CASSGGPAFYGYTF | TGTGCCAGCAGCGGGGGACCGGCCTTTTATGGCTACACCTTC
TRBJ2-7 | NA | TRBD1 | TRBV27 | CASSPRTGYEQYF | TGTGCCAGCAGCCCAAGGACAGGTTACGAGCAGTACTTC
TRBJ2-3 | NA | NA | TRBV15 | CATSVRNSGPTDTQYF | TGTGCCACCAGCGTAAGGAATAGCGGCCCCACAGATACGCAGTATTTT
TRBJ2-1 | NA | TRBD2 | TRBV9 | CASSVGSGSVYEQFF | TGTGCCAGCAGCGTAGGTAGCGGGAGCGTATATGAGCAGTTCTTC
TRBJ2-1 | few | NA | TRBV5-1 | CASSLAYGMYYNEQFF | TGCGCCAGCAGCTTGGCCTACGGGATGTACTACAATGAGCAGTTCTTC
TRBJ2-2 | NA | TRBD2 | TRBV19 | CASTREREGTGELFF | TGTGCCAGTACCCGAGAGCGGGAGGGGACCGGGGAGCTGTTTTTT
TRBJ1-1 | NA | NA | TRBV28 | CASSPSTLLNTEAFF | TGTGCCAGCAGTCCCTCGACTCTACTGAACACTGAAGCTTTCTTT
TRBJ2-7 | NA | TRBD1 | TRBV2 | CASTYTGASYEQYF | TGTGCCAGCACCTATACAGGGGCCTCCTACGAGCAGTACTTC